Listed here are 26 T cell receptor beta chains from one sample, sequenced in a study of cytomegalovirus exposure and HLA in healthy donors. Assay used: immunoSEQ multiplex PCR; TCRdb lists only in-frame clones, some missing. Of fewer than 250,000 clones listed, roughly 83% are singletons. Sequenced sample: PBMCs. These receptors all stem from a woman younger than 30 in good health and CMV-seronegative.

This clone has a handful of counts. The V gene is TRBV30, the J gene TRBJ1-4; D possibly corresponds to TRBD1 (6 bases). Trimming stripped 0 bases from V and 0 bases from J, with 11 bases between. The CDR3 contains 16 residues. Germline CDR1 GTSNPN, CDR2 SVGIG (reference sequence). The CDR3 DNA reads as TGTGCCTGGAGTGTATCCCGGACAGCAACTAATGAAAAACTGTTTTTT. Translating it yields CAWSVSRTATNEKLFF.

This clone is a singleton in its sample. The CDR3 reads CASSIASGTGFYEQFF. CDR3 coding DNA: TGTGCCAGTAGTATCGCTTCCGGGACAGGGTTCTATGAGCAGTTCTTC. The genes are TRBV19 and TRBJ2-1; 9 bases align to TRBD1. The CDR3 length is 16 residues. The germline CDR1 and CDR2 sequences are LNHDA and SQIVND (reference sequence). V lost 3 bases, J lost 8 bases, and 11 bases stayed unmatched.

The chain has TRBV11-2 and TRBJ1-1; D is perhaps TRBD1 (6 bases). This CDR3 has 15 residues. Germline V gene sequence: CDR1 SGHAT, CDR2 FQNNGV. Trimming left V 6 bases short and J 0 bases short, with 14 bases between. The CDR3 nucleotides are TGTGCCAGCAGAGCCTTGGGGGCCCTGAACACTGAAGCTTTCTTT. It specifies CASRALGALNTEAFF.

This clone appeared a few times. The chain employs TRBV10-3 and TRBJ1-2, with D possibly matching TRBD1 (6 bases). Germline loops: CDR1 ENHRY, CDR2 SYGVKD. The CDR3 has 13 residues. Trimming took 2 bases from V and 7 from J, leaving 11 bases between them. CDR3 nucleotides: TGTGCCATCAGTGAGGGGACATCAAGTGGCTACACCTTC. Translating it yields CAISEGTSSGYTF.

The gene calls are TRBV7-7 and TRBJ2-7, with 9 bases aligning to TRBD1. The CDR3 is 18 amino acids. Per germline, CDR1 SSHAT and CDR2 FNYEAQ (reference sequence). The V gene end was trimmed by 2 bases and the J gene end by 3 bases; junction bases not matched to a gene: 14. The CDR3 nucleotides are TGTGCCAGCAGCTTATTTGTCCCGGGACAGGGACGGAGCTACGAGCAGTACTTC. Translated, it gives CASSLFVPGQGRSYEQYF.

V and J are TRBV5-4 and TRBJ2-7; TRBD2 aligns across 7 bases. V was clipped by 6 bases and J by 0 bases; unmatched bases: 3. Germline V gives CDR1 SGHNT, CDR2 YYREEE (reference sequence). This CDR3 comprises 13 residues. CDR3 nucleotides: TGTGCCAGCAATCAGCGGGGCTCCTACGAGCAGTACTTC. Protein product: CASNQRGSYEQYF.

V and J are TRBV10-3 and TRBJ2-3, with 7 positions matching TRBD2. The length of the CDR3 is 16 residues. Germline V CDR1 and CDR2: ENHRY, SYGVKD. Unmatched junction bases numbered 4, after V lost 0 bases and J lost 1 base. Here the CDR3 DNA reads TGTGCCATCAGTGAGTCCAGCAGCGGGGGCACAGATACGCAGTATTTT. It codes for CAISESSSGGTDTQYF.

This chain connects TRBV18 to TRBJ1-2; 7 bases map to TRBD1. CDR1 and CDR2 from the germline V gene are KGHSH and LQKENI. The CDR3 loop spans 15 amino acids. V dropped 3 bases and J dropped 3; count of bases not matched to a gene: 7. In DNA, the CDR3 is TGTGCCAGCTCACCCATAGAGGGGACAGACTATGGCTACACCTTC. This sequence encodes CASSPIEGTDYGYTF.

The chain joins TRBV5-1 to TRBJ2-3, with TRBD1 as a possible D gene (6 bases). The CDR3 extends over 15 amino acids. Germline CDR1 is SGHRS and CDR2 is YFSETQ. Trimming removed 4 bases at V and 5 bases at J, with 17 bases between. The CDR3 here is CASSLTSRGVDTQYF. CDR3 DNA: TGCGCCAGCAGCCTAACGTCCAGGGGAGTAGATACGCAGTATTTT.

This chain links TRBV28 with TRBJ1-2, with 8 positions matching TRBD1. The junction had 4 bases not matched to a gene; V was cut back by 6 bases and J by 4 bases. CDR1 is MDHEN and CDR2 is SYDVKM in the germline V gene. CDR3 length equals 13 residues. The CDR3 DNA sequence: TGTGCCAGCAGAATCGGACAGGGCTATGGCTACACCTTC. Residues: CASRIGQGYGYTF.

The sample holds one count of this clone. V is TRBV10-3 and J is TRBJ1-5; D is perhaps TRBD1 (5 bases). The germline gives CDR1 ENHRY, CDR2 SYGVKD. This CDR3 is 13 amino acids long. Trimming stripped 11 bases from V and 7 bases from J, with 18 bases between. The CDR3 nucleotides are TGTGCCGCCTCCCAGGGCGTAGGACAGCCCCAGCATTTT. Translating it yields CAASQGVGQPQHF.

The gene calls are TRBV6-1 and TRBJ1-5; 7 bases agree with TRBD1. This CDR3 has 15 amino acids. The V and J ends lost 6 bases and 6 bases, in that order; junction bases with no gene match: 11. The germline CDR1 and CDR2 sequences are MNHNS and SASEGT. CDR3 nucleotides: TGTGCCAGCAGACCCCCGACAGGGAACACTCAGCCCCAGCATTTT. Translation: CASRPPTGNTQPQHF.

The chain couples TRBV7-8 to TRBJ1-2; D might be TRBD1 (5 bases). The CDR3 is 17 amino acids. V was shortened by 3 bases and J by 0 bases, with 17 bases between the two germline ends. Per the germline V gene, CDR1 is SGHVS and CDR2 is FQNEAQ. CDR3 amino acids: CASSFQSWTPPNYGYTF. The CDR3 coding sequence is TGTGCCAGCAGCTTTCAGTCCTGGACACCTCCTAACTATGGCTACACCTTC.

CDR3 coding DNA: TGTGCCAGCACATGGGCGCCTCCTTACGAGCAGTACTTC. It specifies CASTWAPPYEQYF. The genes are TRBV9 and TRBJ2-7; unclear D gene. V lost 6 bases to trimming and J lost 4 bases, with 14 bases between them. The CDR3 is made up of 13 amino acids. Germline loops: CDR1 SGDLS, CDR2 YYNGEE.

The CDR3 DNA sequence: TGTGCCAGCAGCGTTGCTAGCGGGAGCACAGCTGGGGCCCAGTACTTC. Translated: CASSVASGSTAGAQYF. The chain couples TRBV9 to TRBJ2-5, with 10 bases lining up with TRBD2. The trim removed 2 bases at V and 9 bases at J, leaving 13 bases unmatched. Germline CDR1 and CDR2: SGDLS and YYNGEE. The CDR3 loop spans 16 amino acids.

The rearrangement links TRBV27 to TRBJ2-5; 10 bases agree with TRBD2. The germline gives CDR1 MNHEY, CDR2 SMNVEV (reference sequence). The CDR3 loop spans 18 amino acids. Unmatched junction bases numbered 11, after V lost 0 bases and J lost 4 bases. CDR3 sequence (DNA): TGTGCCAGCAGTTTATCGGGGTGGTCTAGCGGGGGAGGAGAGACCCAGTACTTC. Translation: CASSLSGWSSGGGETQYF.

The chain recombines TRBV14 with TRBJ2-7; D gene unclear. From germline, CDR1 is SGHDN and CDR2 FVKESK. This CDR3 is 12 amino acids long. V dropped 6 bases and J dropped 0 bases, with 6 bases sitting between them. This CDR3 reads CASSLSSYEQYF. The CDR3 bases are TGTGCCAGCAGTCTGAGCTCCTACGAGCAGTACTTC. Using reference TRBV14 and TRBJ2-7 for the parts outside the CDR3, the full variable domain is EAGVTQFPSHSVIEKGQTVTLRCDPISGHDNLYWYRRVMGKEIKFLLHFVKESKQDESGMPNNRFLAERTGGTYSTLKVQPAELEDSGVYFCASSLSSYEQYFGPGTRLTVT.

The CDR3 loop reads CASSAGTSGTQETQYF. The CDR3 nucleotides read TGCGCCAGCAGCGCGGGGACTAGCGGGACCCAAGAGACCCAGTACTTC. This chain links TRBV5-1 with TRBJ2-5; TRBD2 agrees at 13 bases. The CDR3 loop spans 16 amino acids. Germline values: CDR1 SGHRS, CDR2 YFSETQ. V dropped 4 bases and J dropped 1; count of bases not matched to a gene: 4.

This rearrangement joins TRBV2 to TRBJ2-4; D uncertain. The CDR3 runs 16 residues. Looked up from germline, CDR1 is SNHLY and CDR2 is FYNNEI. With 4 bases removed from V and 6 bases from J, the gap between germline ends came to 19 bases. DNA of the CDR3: TGTGCCAGCAGTGCGACCTCCGAGACAAGAAGAAACATTCAGTACTTC. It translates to CASSATSETRRNIQYF.

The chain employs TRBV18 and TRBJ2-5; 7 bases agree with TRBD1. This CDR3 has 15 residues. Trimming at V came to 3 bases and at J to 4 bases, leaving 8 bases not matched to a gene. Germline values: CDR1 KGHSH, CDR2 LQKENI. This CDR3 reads CASSPATGIGETQYF. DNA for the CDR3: TGTGCCAGCTCACCGGCGACAGGGATAGGAGAGACCCAGTACTTC.

DNA of the CDR3: TGTGCCAGCAGTGACAGGGCCTACGAGCAGTACTTC. This translates into CASSDRAYEQYF. The chain joins TRBV6-1 to TRBJ2-7; tentative D call: TRBD1 (5 bases). Trimming pared 3 bases from V and 2 bases from J, leaving 5 bases between. CDR1 MNHNS and CDR2 SASEGT come from the germline V gene. CDR3 length: 12 amino acids.

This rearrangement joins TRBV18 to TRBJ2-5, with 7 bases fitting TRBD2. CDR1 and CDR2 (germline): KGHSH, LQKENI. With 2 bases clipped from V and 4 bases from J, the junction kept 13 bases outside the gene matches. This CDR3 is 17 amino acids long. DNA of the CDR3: TGTGCCAGCTCACCAGGGGGGGTCAGGACCAACGCAGAGACCCAGTACTTC. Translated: CASSPGGVRTNAETQYF.

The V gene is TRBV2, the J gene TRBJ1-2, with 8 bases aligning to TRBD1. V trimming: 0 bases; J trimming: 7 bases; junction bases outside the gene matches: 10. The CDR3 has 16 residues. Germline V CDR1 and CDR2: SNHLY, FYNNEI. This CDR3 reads CASSEALLRQGSGYTF. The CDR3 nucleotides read TGTGCCAGCAGTGAAGCGCTCCTTCGACAGGGGTCTGGCTACACCTTC.

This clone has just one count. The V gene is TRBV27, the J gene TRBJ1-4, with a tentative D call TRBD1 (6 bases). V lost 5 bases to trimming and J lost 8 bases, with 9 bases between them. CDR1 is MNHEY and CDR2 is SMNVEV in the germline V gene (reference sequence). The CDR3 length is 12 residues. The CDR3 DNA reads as TGTGCCAGCAGTCTGCAGGGGGAAAAACTGTTTTTT. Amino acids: CASSLQGEKLFF.

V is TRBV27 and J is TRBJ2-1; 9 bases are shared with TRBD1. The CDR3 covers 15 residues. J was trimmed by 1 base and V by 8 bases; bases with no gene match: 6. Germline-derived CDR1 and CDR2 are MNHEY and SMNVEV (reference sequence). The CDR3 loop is CASLPGQGSYNEQFF. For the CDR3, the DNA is TGTGCCAGCCTACCGGGACAGGGTTCCTACAATGAGCAGTTCTTC.

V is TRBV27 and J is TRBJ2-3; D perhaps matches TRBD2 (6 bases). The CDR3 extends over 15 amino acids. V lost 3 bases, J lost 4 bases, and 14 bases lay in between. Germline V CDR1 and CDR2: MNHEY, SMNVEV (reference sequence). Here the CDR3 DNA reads TGTGCCAGCAGTTTGTGGGGGGACCGTTCAGATACGCAGTATTTT. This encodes CASSLWGDRSDTQYF.